This T cell receptor beta chain stems from a study of a mutant IDH1 vaccine in newly diagnosed glioma. Libraries were prepared by immunoSEQ multiplex PCR; TCRdb keeps only in-frame clonotypes and omits some of them. The table shows around 64,000 clones, with around 82% occurring only once. This sample's time point: baseline, week 1 (first vaccination visit). Treatment defined: pre-vaccination baseline after standard-of-care therapy. Those who donated had recent WHO grade 3 or 4 IDH1-mutant, ATRX-lost astrocytomas. V was clipped by 0 bases and J by 7 bases; unmatched bases: 9. The germline gives CDR1 SGDLS, CDR2 YYNGEE. This CDR3 comprises 15 residues.

The V and J genes are TRBV9 and TRBJ1-1; 7 nucleotides align to TRBD1. This receptor was obtained from a woman between 18 and 29 years old with glioma. Some clones in this sample may be carry-over from other donors' samples. The material sequenced was peripheral blood mononuclear cells (PBMCs), taken from a glioma patient treated with radiotherapy, temozolomide or both. Here the CDR3 DNA reads TGTGCCAGCAGCGTAGTAGGGGGCGCGGGGATTGAAGCTTTCTTT. This sequence encodes CASSVVGGAGIEAFF.